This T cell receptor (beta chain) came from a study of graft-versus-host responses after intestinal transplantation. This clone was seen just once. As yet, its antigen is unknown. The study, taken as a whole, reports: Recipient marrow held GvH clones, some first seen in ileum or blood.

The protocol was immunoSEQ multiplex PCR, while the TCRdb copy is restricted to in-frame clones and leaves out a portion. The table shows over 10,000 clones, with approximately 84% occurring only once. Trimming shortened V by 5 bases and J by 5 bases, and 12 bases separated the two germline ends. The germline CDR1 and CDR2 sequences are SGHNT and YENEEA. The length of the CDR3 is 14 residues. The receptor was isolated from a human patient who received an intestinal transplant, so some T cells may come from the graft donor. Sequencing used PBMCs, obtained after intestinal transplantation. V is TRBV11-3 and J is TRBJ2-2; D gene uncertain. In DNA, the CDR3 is TGTGCCAGCAGCCCCAAGGGCCCGACCGGGGAGCTGTTTTTT. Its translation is CASSPKGPTGELFF.